The present TCR beta chain was sequenced within a study of cytomegalovirus exposure and HLA in healthy donors. About the study: Previous work identified roughly 120 million unique TCR beta sequences from around 170 million T cells. Most donors, around 81% of more than 300 genotyped, fell in the Caucasian-associated ancestry cluster.

Comment on this clone: Its specificity is unknown.

V lost 6 bases and J lost 16, with 21 bases in between. The germline V gene encodes CDR1 PRHDT and CDR2 FYEKMQ (reference sequence). There are 13 residues in the CDR3. Whole-study findings and limits: Sequence variants that were highly shared formed a cluster that was likely a sequencing artifact. In a later analysis, V- and J-gene trimming of beta chains associated with a DCLRE1C missense variant, replicated independently.

PCR employed 60 Vbeta and 13 Jbeta primers. Sequencing was performed with immunoSEQ multiplex PCR; in TCRdb, only in-frame clones are kept and a portion is missing. The profile shows some 130,000 clones, around three quarters of them singletons. The sample was PBMCs. This chain links TRBV13 with TRBJ2-2, with D maybe TRBD1 (5 bases). This clonotype was obtained from a man aged 25-45 years in good health and CMV-seronegative. The CDR3 loop reads CASSSAVGTGRFF. The CDR3 bases are TGTGCCAGCAGTTCAGCCGTAGGAACAGGCAGGTTTTTT.